This T cell receptor beta chain was identified in a study of T cell repertoires in cytomegalovirus infection. Background on the study: Public TCR beta signature analysis indicated the presence of both CMV infection and matching HLA type. The study's findings and limits: Dominating the ex vivo response were HLA-C-restricted CMV-specific TCR beta clonotypes.

This clonotype has more than one count but fewer than ten. Its target is not known. The CDR3 has 14 residues. In germline, CDR1 is SGHVS, CDR2 FQNEAQ. Losses at the gene ends were 0 bases for V and 8 bases for J; bases not matched to a gene: 3. MiXCR was run by TCRdb on the reads, yielding one entry per CDR3 protein. The table has about 450,000 distinct CDR3 sequences, roughly a third seen once; the top ten hold approximately 14%. The origin of this receptor is a human donor in good health (CMV status not recorded). Some clones in this sample may be carry-over from other donors' samples. V and J are TRBV7-8 and TRBJ1-4, with 7 positions matching TRBD1. The specimen sequenced was PBMCs. The chain's CDR3 is CASSLATGREKLFF. CDR3 DNA sequence: TGTGCCAGCAGCTTAGCGACAGGGAGGGAAAAACTGTTTTTT.